This TCR beta chain was found in a study of beta chain features in type 1 diabetes. Points on this clone: No antigen is known for it. Other DNA sequences in this sample translate to the same CDR3.

Study conclusions and caveats: TCRB rearrangement may or may not be influenced by HLA type; here this remained unresolved. Over-representation of high TCR-expressing cells was a possible consequence of cDNA sequencing.

CDR3 length: 13 residues. Germline V CDR1 and CDR2: KGHSH, LQKENI. Trimming pared 4 bases from V and 2 bases from J, leaving 8 bases between. The study reverse transcribed the entire isolated RNA, so it sequenced expressed TCRB transcripts. Profiled with immunoSEQ multiplex PCR; TCRdb holds only in-frame clones, not every one. The table shows roughly 150,000 clones, with 11% occurring only once. Sequenced: central memory CD4+ T cells from blood. The receptor's source is a man younger than 35 in good health. V and J are TRBV18 and TRBJ2-5; D is unclear. CDR3 DNA sequence: TGTGCCAGCTCACGGGCAGAACAAGAGACCCAGTACTTC. Protein: CASSRAEQETQYF.